A selection of T cell receptor beta chains follows, all from one sample in a study of regulatory T cells in long-lasting Graves disease. TCRdb independently ran MiXCR on the multiplex PCR reads; one entry per CDR3 protein. The profile shows roughly 420,000 distinct CDR3 sequences, about a sixth of them singletons. The sequenced sample was peripheral blood mononuclear cells (PBMCs), obtained at new diagnosis, from a patient treated with antithyroid drugs. These receptors were obtained from a female donor with Graves disease. CDR3s include the opening cysteine and the closing phenylalanine or tryptophan. D genes are given only for firm matches. Clone size, where shown, is once, few, many, or a class for clones that have expanded.

v_gene	abundance	j_gene	d_gene	CDR3aa	CDR3nt
TRBV5-4	many	TRBJ1-2	-	CASSSTGIYGYTF	TGTGCCAGCAGCTCCACAGGTATCTATGGCTACACCTTC
TRBV12-3/TRBV12-4	many	TRBJ1-1	-	CASSPRGRATEAFF	TGTGCCAGCAGTCCCAGGGGTAGAGCCACTGAAGCTTTCTTT
TRBV27	-	TRBJ2-1	-	CASSPPLSSRSNEQFF	TGTGCCAGCAGTCCTCCTTTGAGTAGCAGGAGCAATGAGCAGTTCTTC
TRBV27	many	TRBJ1-1	TRBD1	CASRPQGPHTEAFF	TGTGCCAGCAGGCCACAGGGGCCGCACACTGAAGCTTTCTTT
TRBV12-3/TRBV12-4	-	TRBJ1-2	-	CASSLGDGPYGYTF	TGTGCCAGCAGTTTAGGGGACGGGCCCTATGGCTACACCTTC
TRBV12-3/TRBV12-4	-	TRBJ2-5	TRBD2	CASSEGLAGDGETQYF	TGTGCCAGCAGTGAGGGACTAGCGGGGGACGGGGAGACCCAGTACTTC
TRBV6-2/TRBV6-3	many	TRBJ1-3	-	CASRRGGTNGNTIYF	TGTGCCAGCAGGAGAGGAGGAACGAATGGAAACACCATATATTTT
TRBV14	many	TRBJ2-1	-	CASSRRGNEQFF	TGTGCCAGCAGCCGGAGAGGCAATGAGCAGTTCTTC
TRBV2	-	TRBJ2-5	TRBD2	CAGGPWLAGVLDETQYF	TGTGCCGGGGGCCCTTGGCTAGCGGGAGTGCTCGACGAGACCCAGTACTTC
TRBV6-2/TRBV6-3	many	TRBJ1-5	-	CASQRGVAGAGNQPQHF	TGTGCCAGCCAGAGGGGGGTAGCAGGGGCAGGCAATCAGCCCCAGCATTTT
TRBV4-2	many	TRBJ2-2	TRBD2	CASSQHDSGGTGELFF	TGTGCCAGCAGCCAACATGATAGCGGGGGGACCGGGGAGCTGTTTTTT
TRBV28	few	TRBJ2-1	-	CASSPIGGRRGRSYNEQFF	TGTGCCAGCAGTCCAATTGGTGGAAGGCGGGGCCGCTCCTACAATGAGCAGTTCTTC
TRBV6-2/TRBV6-3	many	TRBJ1-1	TRBD1	CASSEAGFYYGQGAEAFF	TGTGCCAGCAGTGAAGCCGGATTCTATTACGGACAGGGGGCTGAAGCTTTCTTT
TRBV11-2	many	TRBJ1-1	-	CASSLEGAGNTEAFF	TGTGCCAGCAGCTTAGAAGGGGCGGGGAACACTGAAGCTTTCTTT
TRBV19	many	TRBJ1-1	-	CASSNWETYTEAFF	TGTGCCAGTAGTAACTGGGAAACATACACTGAAGCTTTCTTT
TRBV5-5	-	TRBJ1-2	-	CASSSDGSNYGYTF	TGTGCCAGCAGCTCGGACGGCTCTAACTATGGCTACACCTTC
TRBV11-2	many	TRBJ1-1	-	CASSLFGFANTEAFF	TGTGCCAGCAGCTTATTTGGGTTTGCGAACACTGAAGCTTTCTTT
TRBV2	-	TRBJ2-5	-	CASSHDREGGETQYF	TGTGCCAGCAGTCATGACAGGGAGGGAGGCGAGACCCAGTACTTC
TRBV30	many	TRBJ1-6	TRBD1	CAWRPGQSNSPLHF	TGTGCCTGGAGGCCGGGACAGTCTAATTCACCCCTCCACTTT
TRBV27	many	TRBJ1-2	-	CASRPGALTNYGYTF	TGTGCCAGCAGACCAGGAGCTCTAACTAACTATGGCTACACCTTC
TRBV7-2	many	TRBJ1-4	TRBD1	CASRPTGGEREKLFF	TGTGCCAGCAGACCTACAGGGGGCGAGCGTGAAAAACTGTTTTTT
TRBV12-3/TRBV12-4	many	TRBJ1-6	-	CASNHAGRNNSPLHF	TGTGCCAGCAACCACGCGGGACGGAATAATTCACCCCTCCACTTT
TRBV27	many	TRBJ2-6	TRBD1	CASSPTGQGYSGANVLTF	TGTGCCAGCAGTCCTACGGGACAGGGGTACTCTGGGGCCAACGTCCTGACTTTC
TRBV5-1	few	TRBJ2-3	TRBD1	CASSPGTGSDTQYF	TGCGCCAGCAGCCCTGGGACAGGATCAGATACGCAGTATTTT
TRBV29-1	few	TRBJ1-6	-	CSVGAGNNSPLHF	TGCAGCGTTGGGGCAGGAAATAATTCACCCCTCCACTTT
TRBV28	many	TRBJ2-1	TRBD1	CASSLAIFFRDRSSYNEQFF	TGTGCCAGCAGTTTGGCGATATTTTTTAGGGACAGGAGCTCCTACAATGAGCAGTTCTTC
TRBV5-1	many	TRBJ1-2	TRBD1	CASGRSPGQELYGYTF	TGCGCCAGTGGGAGAAGCCCGGGACAGGAACTGTATGGCTACACCTTC
TRBV12-3/TRBV12-4	few	TRBJ1-6	TRBD1	CASSDRVGNSPLHF	TGTGCCAGCAGTGACAGGGTGGGCAATTCACCCCTCCACTTT
TRBV6-2/TRBV6-3	few	TRBJ1-2	-	CASSYSFPSLGYGYTF	TGTGCCAGCAGTTACTCGTTCCCCTCGCTAGGCTATGGCTACACCTTC
TRBV19	-	TRBJ1-2	TRBD1	CASSQGQQTTNYGYTF	TGTGCCAGTTCTCAGGGACAGCAGACTACTAACTATGGCTACACCTTC
TRBV5-1	-	TRBJ2-7	-	CASSLEHYEQYF	TGCGCCAGCAGCTTGGAGCACTACGAGCAGTACTTC
TRBV20-1	many	TRBJ2-3	-	CSARTARGTDTQYF	TGCAGTGCTAGGACAGCGCGTGGGACAGATACGCAGTATTTT
TRBV30	few	TRBJ2-7	-	CAWSRAGLKSYEQYF	TGTGCCTGGAGTCGGGCAGGGCTAAAATCCTACGAGCAGTACTTC
TRBV27	many	TRBJ1-5	-	CASSFRGWNNQPQHF	TGTGCCAGCAGTTTTAGAGGGTGGAACAATCAGCCCCAGCATTTT
TRBV12-3/TRBV12-4	many	TRBJ2-3	-	CASSLERLTDTQYF	TGTGCCAGCAGTCTGGAGAGACTGACAGATACGCAGTATTTT
TRBV29-1	many	TRBJ1-1	-	CSVEGGPNTEAFF	TGCAGCGTTGAAGGGGGTCCGAACACTGAAGCTTTCTTT
TRBV3-1	many	TRBJ1-5	-	CASSQLSQPQHF	TGTGCCAGCAGCCAGTTGAGTCAGCCCCAGCATTTT
TRBV12-3/TRBV12-4	many	TRBJ1-5	TRBD1	CASSTGGIFNQPQHF	TGTGCCAGCAGTACAGGGGGCATTTTCAATCAGCCCCAGCATTTT
TRBV4-1	-	TRBJ1-2	TRBD1	CASSPSGGLINYGYTF	TGCGCCAGCAGCCCCTCAGGGGGCTTGATTAACTATGGCTACACCTTC
TRBV6-7	many	TRBJ2-1	-	CASSYSCSEGPREQFF	TGTGCCAGCAGTTACTCGTGTTCTGAGGGGCCTAGGGAGCAGTTCTTC
TRBV5-1	many	TRBJ1-4	-	CASSPVPGSNEKLFF	TGCGCCAGCAGCCCGGTGCCGGGATCGAATGAAAAACTGTTTTTT
TRBV7-8	once	TRBJ2-5	TRBD2	CASSPPASGQETQYF	TGTGCCAGCAGCCCGCCGGCTAGCGGCCAAGAGACCCAGTACTTC
TRBV2	-	TRBJ2-6	-	CASSDLRGPTLSSSGANVLTF	TGTGCCAGCAGTGATTTGCGGGGGCCAACACTATCATCCTCTGGGGCCAACGTCCTGACTTTC
TRBV5-5	many	TRBJ1-5	-	CASSLRSGHQRDQPQHF	TGTGCCAGCAGCTTGCGTTCGGGACACCAAAGGGATCAGCCCCAGCATTTT